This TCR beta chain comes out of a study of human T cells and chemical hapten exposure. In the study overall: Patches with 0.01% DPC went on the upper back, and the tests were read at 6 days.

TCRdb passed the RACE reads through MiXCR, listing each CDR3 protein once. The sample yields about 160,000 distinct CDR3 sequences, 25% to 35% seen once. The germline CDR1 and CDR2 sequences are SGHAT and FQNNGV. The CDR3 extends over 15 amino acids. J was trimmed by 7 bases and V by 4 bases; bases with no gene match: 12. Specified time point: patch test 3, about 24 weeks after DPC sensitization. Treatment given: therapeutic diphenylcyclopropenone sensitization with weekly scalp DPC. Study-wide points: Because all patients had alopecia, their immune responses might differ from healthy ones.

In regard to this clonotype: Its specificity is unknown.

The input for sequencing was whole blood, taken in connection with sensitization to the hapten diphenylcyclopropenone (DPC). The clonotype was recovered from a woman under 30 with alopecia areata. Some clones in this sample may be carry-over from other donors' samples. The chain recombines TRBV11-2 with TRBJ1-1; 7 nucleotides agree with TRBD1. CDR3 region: CASSYYDRATIEAFF. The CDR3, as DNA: TGTGCCAGCAGCTACTACGACAGGGCGACCATTGAAGCTTTCTTT.